This T cell receptor (beta chain) is drawn from a study of T cell responses to AZD1222 COVID-19 vaccine (dated by TCRdb to the early 2020s). In terms of the full investigation: A total of more than 230 trial participants underwent TCR sequencing, of whom 207 received two doses of AZD1222 and approximately 25 received two doses of the MenACWY control vaccine. Trial participants were enrolled by age into 18-55, 56-69 and 70-plus year subgroups, with roughly 150, 30 and 60 TCR-sequenced participants respectively.

Per the publication, the time point label means: about 28 days (+/-7) after the second vaccine dose. AZD1222 recipients given second doses at about 4 weeks or at about 12 weeks were pooled, since spike-specific TCR depth and breadth were not found to differ between the two schedules. Vaccinee samples came from UK trials COV001 and COV002, including a single-blind randomized controlled phase 2/3 trial of AZD1222 (ChAdOx1 nCoV-19) in healthy adults. For TCRbeta chain sequencing, PBMC samples were collected from trial participants at day 0 and at day 28 after the second dose. The CDR3 regions of human TCRbeta chains were subjected to immunosequencing. Per the original workflow: Repertoire TCRs were checked for matches against a reference library of SARS-CoV-2-specific TCRs that had been generated using the MIRA antigen-specificity platform. Breadth meant the fraction of unique TCRs that were SARS-CoV-2-associated, whereas depth meant the fraction of total T cells that were SARS-CoV-2-associated. Using the MIRA data, each spike-specific TCR was mapped to the spike region that the TCR reacts to and placed in a CD4 or CD8 class. Log10-transformed breadth and depth values were compared by one-way ANOVA with Sidak's multiple comparisons tests. TCRdb mirrors the immuneACCESS table, restricted to in-frame sequences. Some clones are absent from its copies; in checked studies, under half trace to an unresolved V gene, and the reason for the others is unknown. That table is the source of V, J and clone size, and D and trimming were worked out from the DNA. The sample includes approximately 140,000 clones, with approximately 90% observed a single time. About 3.3% of the sample is taken by the ten largest.

The sample holds one count of this clone. What antigen it recognizes has not been identified. No much larger clone exists at a distance of one base, and base qualities are not known. The paper as a whole reports these results and caveats: The 56-69-year group was small, and its depth increase did not reach significance, likely because of low power. Conclusions about previously exposed vaccinees were limited because only six AZD1222 recipients were SARS-CoV-2 seropositive at baseline. Because no day 14 peak-response samples were available, repertoires were characterized only after the peak T cell response. Participants were mostly white British, with more females than males. The authors suggested clonal diversity may have been underestimated. Vaccine-associated CD4 TCRs spanned the whole spike protein, with dominant responses in regions 160-218 and 743-854. After two AZD1222 doses, spike-specific TCR breadth and depth were significantly higher than at day 0 and than in MenACWY recipients. Epitopes outside the regions mutated in the B.1.351 and B.1.1.7 variants were reportedly recognized by nearly half of the unique spike-specific TCRs.

The CDR3 goes from the cysteine to the phenylalanine over 14 residues. Only the CDR3 DNA is retained, 42 bases long and in frame from the first base. Deletion took 6 bases off V and 6 bases off J, with a span of 18 bases between the germline ends. In the germline V gene, CDR1 corresponds to SQVTM and CDR2 to ANQGSEA. The specimen comprised peripheral blood, sampled 28 days after the second AZD1222 dose. The clonotype was recovered from an adult who received the AZD1222 COVID-19 vaccine. The chain is assembled from TRBV29-1 and TRBJ2-1; the D gene is unclear. The CDR3 region has the sequence CSVAVSGRINEQFF. The base sequence is TGCAGCGTCGCCGTCTCTGGCCGCATCAATGAGCAGTTCTTC.